The clone carrying this T cell receptor beta chain was found once. What it recognizes is unknown. The sample originates from a study of OX40 agonist ivuxolimab in advanced cancers. Repertoires were generated with immunoSEQ multiplex PCR, while TCRdb's copy carries only in-frame clones and drops some. Of tens of thousands of clones listed, about 83% were seen once; the top ten hold over 1.1%. CDR1 and CDR2 (germline): LNHDA, SQIVND (reference sequence). There are 16 residues in the CDR3. V trimming: 8 bases; J trimming: 10 bases; junction bases outside the gene matches: 22. Findings and caveats of the study: No determination was made of the antigen specificity of the expanded peripheral T cells. With doses of 0.1 to 3.0 mg/kg, CD4+ and CD8+ blood T cells had undergone clonal expansion by week 6. More expanded clones were seen, on average, in CD8+ T cells than in CD4+.

Sequenced material: CD4+ or CD8+ T cells sorted from blood, taken in a trial of the OX40 agonist ivuxolimab. The origin of this receptor is an adult with an advanced solid tumor such as melanoma, head and neck, liver or kidney cancer. This rearrangement joins TRBV19 to TRBJ1-1, with 7 bases that match TRBD1. The CDR3 DNA is TGTGCCAGTTTTCCGTCCGAGGGGGCAATCCGGATGGCAGCTTTCTTT. It yields the protein CASFPSEGAIRMAAFF.